Below are 27 T cell receptor beta chains sequenced from a single sample in a study of blood T cell repertoires in COVID-19. This table comes from immunoSEQ multiplex PCR, and its TCRdb copy is limited to in-frame clones, with some not included. In the table there are 130,000 to 150,000 clones, roughly 84% of which are singletons. The specimen sequenced was PBMCs or T cells enriched from blood (not recorded which). The receptors originated from a woman in her 50s who had been exposed to COVID-19.

The chain uses TRBV6-5 and TRBJ2-1, with a possible D match to TRBD1 (5 bases). The CDR3 contains 16 residues. CDR1 is MNHEY and CDR2 is SVGAGI in the germline V gene. With 3 bases removed from V and 1 base from J, the gap between germline ends came to 13 bases. The CDR3 here is CASSYSGFGSYNEQFF. In nucleotides, the CDR3 is TGTGCCAGCAGTTATTCAGGGTTCGGGTCCTACAATGAGCAGTTCTTC.

The chain combines TRBV3-1 (or the pseudogene TRBV3-2) with TRBJ2-1; tentative D call: TRBD2 (5 bases). CDR3 size: 12 residues. The germline V gene has CDR1 LGHDT and CDR2 YNNKEL (reference sequence). The V end lost 4 bases, the J end lost 10 bases, and 11 bases lay between the germline ends. CDR3 in amino acids: CASSREIGEQFF. CDR3 nucleotide sequence: TGTGCCAGCAGCCGGGAGATAGGAGAGCAGTTCTTC.

This clone appeared a single time. The chain recombines TRBV5-1 with TRBJ2-3, with 8 bases that match TRBD2. Trimming cost V 5 bases and J 6 bases; bases outside gene matches: 11. Germline loops: CDR1 SGHRS, CDR2 YFSETQ. The CDR3 consists of 15 residues. This chain's CDR3 is CASRRGTSATDTQYF. The CDR3 nucleotides are TGCGCCAGCAGACGGGGGACTAGTGCGACGGATACGCAGTATTTT.

V gene TRBV19 combines with J gene TRBJ1-1, with unresolved D. Germline V gives CDR1 LNHDA, CDR2 SQIVND (reference sequence). V lost 3 bases, J lost 1 base, and 6 bases lay in between. The CDR3 length is 13 residues. Here the CDR3 reads CASSIGQNTEAFF. The CDR3 DNA reads TGTGCCAGTAGTATTGGGCAGAACACTGAAGCTTTCTTT.

The V call is TRBV19, the J call TRBJ2-3; 7 bases map to TRBD2. Germline loops: CDR1 LNHDA, CDR2 SQIVND (reference sequence). Losses at the gene ends were 5 bases for V and 5 bases for J; bases not matched to a gene: 16. There are 17 residues in the CDR3. The CDR3, as DNA: TGTGCCAGTAGTCCGCTCGATTCCGCGGGGGAGCAAGATACGCAGTATTTT. This encodes CASSPLDSAGEQDTQYF.

The rearrangement links TRBV9 to TRBJ1-5, with 7 bases identical to TRBD1. The junction had 5 bases not matched to a gene; V was cut back by 4 bases and J by 1 base. Germline V gene data show CDR1 as SGDLS and CDR2 as YYNGEE. The CDR3 consists of 15 residues. The CDR3 loop is CASSPGQSSNQPQHF. The CDR3 DNA reads TGTGCCAGCAGCCCGGGACAGTCCAGCAATCAGCCCCAGCATTTT.

The chain couples TRBV7-9 to TRBJ1-1; D is perhaps TRBD1 (5 bases). V was pared by 5 bases and J by 5 bases, with 12 bases between. The CDR3 extends over 13 amino acids. Looked up from germline, CDR1 is SEHNR and CDR2 is FQNEAQ (reference sequence). The CDR3 sequence: CASSPIQGTEAFF. Here the CDR3 DNA reads TGTGCCAGCAGCCCCATTCAGGGAACTGAAGCTTTCTTT. The variable domain in full, with the rest retrieved from reference TRBV7-9 and TRBJ1-1, is DTGVSQNPRHKITKRGQNVTFRCDPISEHNRLYWYRQTLGQGPEFLTYFQNEAQLEKSRLLSDRFSAERPKGSFSTLEIQRTEQGDSAMYLCASSPIQGTEAFFGQGTRLTVV.

The chain recombines TRBV6-5 with TRBJ2-7; weak D call: TRBD1 (6 bases). CDR3 size: 15 residues. Germline V lookup: CDR1 MNHEY, CDR2 SVGAGI. V was trimmed by 2 bases and J by 3 bases, leaving 14 bases between them. CDR3 sequence: CASSYLGTKNYEQYF. The CDR3 DNA is TGTGCCAGCAGTTACCTCGGGACAAAGAACTACGAGCAGTACTTC.

Only one count was recorded for this clone. The chain uses TRBV27 and TRBJ1-4; no definite D call. There are 17 residues in the CDR3. The ends were cut back, 0 bases at V and 7 bases at J, with 18 bases in the middle. CDR1 is MNHEY and CDR2 is SMNVEV in the germline V gene (reference sequence). The CDR3 region is CASSLSPGYRAGEKLFF. CDR3 nucleotide sequence: TGTGCCAGCAGTTTATCCCCTGGCTACCGGGCGGGTGAAAAACTGTTTTTT.

The chain carries TRBV7-8 and TRBJ2-7; 10 bases fit TRBD2. Germline values: CDR1 SGHVS, CDR2 FQNEAQ. This CDR3 spans 15 amino acids. Trimming at V came to 0 bases and at J to 3 bases, leaving 2 bases not matched to a gene. The CDR3 bases are TGTGCCAGCAGCTTAGCCCAGCGGGGGGGCTACGAGCAGTACTTC. Protein sequence: CASSLAQRGGYEQYF.

The V call is TRBV5-1, the J call TRBJ2-3; 10 bases agree with TRBD2. Germline CDR1 SGHRS, CDR2 YFSETQ. CDR3 length equals 16 residues. The trim removed 0 bases at V and 3 bases at J, leaving 4 bases unmatched. In DNA form, the CDR3 reads TGCGCCAGCAGCTTGGAAGCTAGCGGGGGAACAGATACGCAGTATTTT. Protein product: CASSLEASGGTDTQYF.

The chain is built from TRBV20-1 and TRBJ1-1, with unresolved D. V was trimmed by 3 bases and J by 1 base, leaving 6 bases between them. Germline CDR1 is DFQATT and CDR2 is SNEGSKA (reference sequence). CDR3 length: 12 residues. The CDR3 loop reads CSASNRNTEAFF. CDR3 nucleotides: TGCAGTGCTAGTAACAGGAACACTGAAGCTTTCTTT.

This rearrangement joins TRBV9 to TRBJ2-7, with 7 bases lining up with TRBD2. Trimming removed 0 bases from V and 4 bases from J; junction bases left unmatched: 4. The CDR3 is 14 amino acids. The germline V gene encodes CDR1 SGDLS and CDR2 YYNGEE. CDR3 in amino acids: CASSVAGGEYEQYF. CDR3 in DNA: TGTGCCAGCAGCGTAGCGGGAGGAGAGTACGAGCAGTACTTC.

The chain carries TRBV30 and TRBJ2-2; 9 bases match TRBD1. There are 14 residues in the CDR3. Trimming at V came to 4 bases and at J to 6 bases, leaving 6 bases not matched to a gene. From germline, CDR1 is GTSNPN and CDR2 SVGIG (reference sequence). The CDR3 DNA reads TGTGCCTGGACGACAGGGGGTGCCCCCGGGGAGCTGTTTTTT. Translated: CAWTTGGAPGELFF.

This chain uses TRBV6-5 with TRBJ1-1; D not certain. V was cut by 0 bases and J by 7 bases, with 9 bases left in between. The CDR3 runs 13 residues. Germline CDR1 is MNHEY and CDR2 is SVGAGI. The CDR3: CASSYSPGLEAFF. The CDR3 bases are TGTGCCAGCAGTTACTCTCCTGGCCTTGAAGCTTTCTTT.

The chain is built from TRBV6-2 or TRBV6-3 and TRBJ1-3; D uncertain. The CDR3 sequence is 15 residues long. V lost 7 bases and J 2 bases, leaving 15 bases between the germline ends. CDR1 MNHEY and CDR2 SVGEGT come from the germline V gene. The CDR3 spells CASTPRIPPGNTIYF. The CDR3 nucleotides read TGTGCCAGCACCCCGCGGATTCCCCCTGGAAACACCATATATTTT.

The chain joins TRBV5-1 to TRBJ2-5, with 12 bases fitting TRBD2. V dropped 4 bases and J dropped 1; count of bases not matched to a gene: 5. The CDR3 length is 16 residues. Germline values: CDR1 SGHRS, CDR2 YFSETQ. CDR3 protein: CASSPGLAGLQETQYF. The CDR3 DNA reads TGCGCCAGCAGCCCCGGACTAGCGGGGCTCCAAGAGACCCAGTACTTC.

V is TRBV9 and J is TRBJ1-1, with D possibly TRBD1 on 5 matching bases. Germline CDR1 SGDLS, CDR2 YYNGEE. The CDR3 has 15 residues. Deletions cut 4 bases from V and 3 bases from J, with 16 bases between. The CDR3 here is CASSPRAGWDTEAFF. The CDR3 DNA sequence: TGTGCCAGCAGCCCAAGGGCAGGGTGGGACACTGAAGCTTTCTTT.

As for this clone: This sample includes further DNA sequences coding for the same CDR3. V usage is TRBV9 and J usage is TRBJ2-5; 9 bases are a match to TRBD2. This CDR3 spans 16 amino acids. Germline V gives CDR1 SGDLS, CDR2 YYNGEE. Trimming took 0 bases from V and 2 from J; bases not matched to a gene: 5. The CDR3 is CASSVVAGGGQETQYF. The CDR3 nucleotides read TGTGCCAGCAGCGTAGTTGCGGGGGGGGGACAAGAGACCCAGTACTTC.

The V call is TRBV5-1, the J call TRBJ2-1, with D perhaps matching TRBD2 (5 bases). Germline V CDR1 and CDR2: SGHRS, YFSETQ. The V gene lost 5 bases and the J gene lost 1 base, with 31 bases spanning the gap. CDR3 size: 21 residues. The CDR3 DNA sequence: TGCGCCAGCAGTCGAGGACTGACGGCGGGTGTAGCGCAAGGGTCCTACAATGAGCAGTTCTTC. Translation: CASSRGLTAGVAQGSYNEQFF.

V usage is TRBV3-1 (or the pseudogene TRBV3-2) and J usage is TRBJ1-2; possible D gene TRBD1, 5 bases. The CDR3 totals 13 residues. V lost 1 base, J lost 7 bases, and 10 bases lay in between. CDR1 is LGHDT, CDR2 YNNKEL, per germline (reference sequence). DNA of the CDR3: TGTGCCAGCAGCCAAGTTGGGCAGGGTGGCTACACCTTC. It specifies CASSQVGQGGYTF.

The V gene is TRBV25-1, the J gene TRBJ2-7, with 10 bases lining up with TRBD2. CDR1 is MGHDK and CDR2 is SYGVNS in the germline V gene. V dropped 7 bases and J dropped 3; count of bases not matched to a gene: 3. There are 13 residues in the CDR3. Here the CDR3 DNA reads TGTGCCAGCAAAGCGGGGGGGTTCTACGAGCAGTACTTC. This gives the protein CASKAGGFYEQYF.

Regarding this clone: The same CDR3 also results from other DNA sequences found in this sample. This chain joins TRBV6-2 or TRBV6-3 and TRBJ2-7; weak D call: TRBD2 (6 bases). CDR1 and CDR2 from the germline V gene are MNHEY and SVGEGT. The CDR3 sequence is 13 residues long. V lost 5 bases and J 3 bases, leaving 11 bases between the germline ends. In nucleotides, the CDR3 is TGTGCCAGCAGTCTCCCCGGGGGCTACGAGCAGTACTTC. Protein product: CASSLPGGYEQYF.

The chain employs TRBV5-1 and TRBJ2-5; 7 nucleotides align to TRBD2. CDR1 and CDR2 (germline): SGHRS, YFSETQ. There are 15 residues in the CDR3. With 3 bases clipped from V and 3 bases from J, the junction kept 8 bases outside the gene matches. The CDR3 region is CASSSKLSGKETQYF. The CDR3 DNA sequence: TGCGCCAGCAGCTCGAAGCTAAGCGGGAAAGAGACCCAGTACTTC.

This clone was picked up one time. The V call is TRBV6-1, the J call TRBJ2-1; 10 nucleotides align to TRBD2. CDR3 length equals 16 residues. The V segment lost 4 bases and the J segment 9 bases; nucleotides outside the gene matches: 12. Germline V lookup: CDR1 MNHNS, CDR2 SASEGT. CDR3: CASSALRTSGTPEQFF. The CDR3 nucleotides read TGTGCCAGCAGTGCTCTTAGGACTAGCGGAACCCCTGAGCAGTTCTTC.

The chain uses TRBV30 and TRBJ2-7; 7 bases match TRBD1. The V gene's germline CDR1 is GTSNPN and CDR2 SVGIG (reference sequence). The CDR3 spans 14 residues. V trimming: 0 bases; J trimming: 5 bases; junction bases outside the gene matches: 7. The CDR3 spells CAWSVDGTGDEQYF. The CDR3 DNA follows: TGTGCCTGGAGTGTCGACGGTACAGGGGACGAGCAGTACTTC.

The chain combines TRBV11-3 with TRBJ2-3; TRBD1 aligns across 8 bases. The CDR3 totals 16 residues. Trimming at V came to 5 bases and at J to 2 bases, leaving 9 bases not matched to a gene. From germline, CDR1 is SGHNT and CDR2 YENEEA. CDR3 DNA: TGTGCCAGCAGCCCCGGGACAGGACCCCTCACAGATACGCAGTATTTT. This gives the protein CASSPGTGPLTDTQYF.